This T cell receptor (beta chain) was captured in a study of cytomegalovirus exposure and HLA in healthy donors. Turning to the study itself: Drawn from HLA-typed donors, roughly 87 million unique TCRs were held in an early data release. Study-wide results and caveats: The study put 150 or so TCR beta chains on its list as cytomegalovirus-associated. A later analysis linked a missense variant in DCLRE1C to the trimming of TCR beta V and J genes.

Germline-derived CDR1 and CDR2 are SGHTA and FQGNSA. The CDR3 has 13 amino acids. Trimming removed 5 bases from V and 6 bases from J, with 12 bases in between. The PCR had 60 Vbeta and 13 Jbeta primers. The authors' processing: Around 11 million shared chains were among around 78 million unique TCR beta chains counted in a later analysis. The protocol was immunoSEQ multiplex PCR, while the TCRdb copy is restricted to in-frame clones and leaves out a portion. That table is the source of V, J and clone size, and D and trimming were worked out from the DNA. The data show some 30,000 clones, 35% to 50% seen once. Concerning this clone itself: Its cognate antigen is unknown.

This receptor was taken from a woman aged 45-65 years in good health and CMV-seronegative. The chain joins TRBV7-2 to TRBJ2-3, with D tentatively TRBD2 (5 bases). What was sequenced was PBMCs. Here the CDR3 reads CASSPTGLDTQYF. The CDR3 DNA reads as TGTGCCAGCAGCCCCACGGGATTGGATACGCAGTATTTT.